The clone carrying this T cell receptor beta chain has more than one count but fewer than ten. Its specificity is unknown. The sample is drawn from a study of cytomegalovirus exposure and HLA in healthy donors. Study-wide findings and caveats: Analysis was carried out at a later point, and it linked a missense DCLRE1C variant to TCR beta V- and J-gene trimming.

Healthy bone marrow donors formed the donor group. Primers for the PCR totalled 60 Vbeta and 13 Jbeta. The protocol was immunoSEQ multiplex PCR, while the TCRdb copy is restricted to in-frame clones and leaves out a portion. The data contain 200,000 or so clones, approximately 80% of them singletons. From germline, CDR1 is MNHNY and CDR2 SVGAGI (reference sequence). The V and J ends lost 6 bases and 6 bases, in that order; junction bases with no gene match: 6. The CDR3 is made up of 14 amino acids. The chain carries TRBV6-6 and TRBJ2-1; 9 nucleotides match TRBD1. This TCR came from a male donor in good health and CMV-seronegative. Sequencing input: PBMCs. CDR3 nucleotides: TGTGCCAGCAGGCGGGGACAGGGCATCAATGAGCAGTTCTTC. Its protein is CASRRGQGINEQFF.